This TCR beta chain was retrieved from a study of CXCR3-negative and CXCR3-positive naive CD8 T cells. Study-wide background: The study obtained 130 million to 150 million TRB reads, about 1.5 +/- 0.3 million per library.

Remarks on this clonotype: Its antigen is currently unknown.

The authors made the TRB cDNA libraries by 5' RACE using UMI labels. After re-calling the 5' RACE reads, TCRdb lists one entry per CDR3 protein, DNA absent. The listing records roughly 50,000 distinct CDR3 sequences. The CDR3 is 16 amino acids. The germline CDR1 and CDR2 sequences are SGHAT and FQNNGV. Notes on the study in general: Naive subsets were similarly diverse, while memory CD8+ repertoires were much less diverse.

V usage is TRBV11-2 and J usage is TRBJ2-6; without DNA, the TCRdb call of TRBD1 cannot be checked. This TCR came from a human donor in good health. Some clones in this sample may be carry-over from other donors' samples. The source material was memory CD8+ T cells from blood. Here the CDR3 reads CASSSPQGSGANVLTF.